This T cell receptor (beta chain) was sequenced for a study of post-analysis software for immune sequencing data (dated by TCRdb to between 2014 and 2017). For the wider study: Disease courses on record covered relapsing-remitting, secondary progressive and progressive-relapsing multiple sclerosis, though some patients had no subtype annotation. The patient repertoires were compared against around 11 previously published healthy control repertoires obtained from donors aged 6 to 25 years. A subset of samples was prepared in parallel using single-end sample barcoding, then pooled and co-amplified after Illumina adapter ligation.

The method behind the library was PCR. TCRdb names Illumina HiSeq 2500 as the instrument used. To reduce PCR and sequencing biases, unique molecular identifiers were built into the TCR beta cDNA libraries. Around 500,000 cDNA molecules were obtained for every 1 to 10 million input T cells, so each molecule roughly corresponded to one T cell. The same protocol used for the earlier healthy control dataset was applied to prepare and sequence the patient libraries. Within a given batch, samples were prepared together, multiplexed and sequenced on the same HiSeq lane. On the study's bioinformatics: MIGEC handled the raw barcoded reads, throwing out single-read molecular identifier groups before consensus assembly and CDR3 extraction. Clonotype tables were post-analysed with VDJtools, and diversity was normalized by down-sampling all datasets to the smallest sample size. Repertoire overlap clustering matched CDR3 amino acid but not nucleotide sequences to correct batch-related cross-sample contamination. The public sequencing data were trimmed at Q25 with fastp and processed into clonotypes with MiXCR by TCRdb, which kept only in-frame beta chains. CDR3 protein duplicates are merged, each entry listing the most common genes and DNA. The V and J calls, along with clone size, are taken from TCRdb and not from the paper's own processing. The sample table lists around 180,000 distinct CDR3 sequences, approximately 30% of them with a count of one. The ten largest clones add up to roughly 1.6% of the sample.

Compared with the rest of its sample, this clonotype is medium-sized (0.01 to 0.1%). Its antigen target is currently unknown. Base qualities are not at hand, and no much larger clone is one base apart. To demonstrate the VDJtools post-analysis software, the study profiled TCR beta repertoires from the peripheral blood of 10 to 15 young patients with multiple sclerosis. The patients with multiple sclerosis were children and adolescents between roughly 6 and 17 years of age. The germline V gene encodes CDR1 DFQATT and CDR2 SNEGSKA (reference sequence). The germline ends are 14 bases apart after V is trimmed by 5 bases and J by 5 bases. Its CDR3 holds 13 amino acids, cysteine through phenylalanine. Only the CDR3 DNA stays, 39 bases, in frame from base 1. Overall results and qualifications from the work: Significantly lower normalized Chao1 diversity was found in multiple sclerosis patients than in controls, suggesting substantial peripheral T-cell clonal expansion. Roughly 5 TRBV segments, including TRBV5-6, TRBV5-1 and TRBV20-1, were significantly more frequent in patients than controls. Direct clustering with F measure revealed strong co-clustering of samples prepared in the same batch, which led to a batch-effect correction. The multiple sclerosis patient group was slightly younger than the control group.

This TCR came from a girl aged 10-17 years with multiple sclerosis. Specimen: blood. This chain is built from TRBV20-1 and TRBJ2-3; the D element could tentatively be TRBD1 or TRBD2, as 5 bases agree for each. The CDR3 reads CSAAPGAGDTQYF. The DNA sequence is given as TGCAGTGCTGCCCCCGGGGCGGGAGATACGCAGTATTTT.